These T cell receptor beta chains were read from a single sample in a study of blood T cell repertoires in COVID-19. The data were produced by immunoSEQ multiplex PCR, yet TCRdb's version contains in-frame clones alone and is incomplete. The repertoire holds 90,000 or so clones, with around 87% as singletons. The material sequenced was peripheral blood. These receptors were collected from a human donor in a cohort sampled during active COVID-19. CDR3s include the opening cysteine and the closing phenylalanine or tryptophan. Each record gives: clone size, V gene, D gene, J gene, CDR3 DNA, CDR3 protein. The D gene is left open where the match is weak. Some rows mark clone size as missing; the rest say once, few, many or name a class of expanded clone.

.	TRBV6-5	.	TRBJ2-1	TGTGCCAGCTTAGGGGGTAGGGTCTCCTACAATGAGCAGTTCTTC	CASLGGRVSYNEQFF
.	TRBV29-1	TRBD1	TRBJ1-2	TGCAGCACCAACCTTGAGGGACAGCCCTATGGCTACACCTTC	CSTNLEGQPYGYTF
.	TRBV30	.	TRBJ2-5	TGTGCCTGGAGTAAGGGGGTCGAGGAGACCCAGTACTTC	CAWSKGVEETQYF
.	TRBV4-3	TRBD1	TRBJ1-3	TGCGCCAGCAGCCAAGATCTCTCGGCAGGGGGAGGTGGAAACACCATATATTTT	CASSQDLSAGGGGNTIYF
.	TRBV19	.	TRBJ1-2	TGTGCCAGTAGCCTTGGCGGGGGGCGCCGGTTGGGCTACACCTTC	CASSLGGGRRLGYTF
.	TRBV2	.	TRBJ1-1	TGTGCCAGCAAAGAATCCGAGCCTGAAGCTTTCTTT	CASKESEPEAFF
.	TRBV3-1/TRBV3-2	.	TRBJ1-2	TGTGCCAGCAGCCAGGGCCGCTATGGCTACACCTTC	CASSQGRYGYTF
once	TRBV6-1	.	TRBJ1-2	TGTGCCAGCAGTGAATCGTGGAGAGAGAACTATGGCTACACCTTC	CASSESWRENYGYTF
.	TRBV29-1	TRBD1	TRBJ1-2	TGCAGCGTTGTCGACAGGGGAGAGGGCTACACCTTC	CSVVDRGEGYTF
few	TRBV30	TRBD1	TRBJ1-5	TGTGCCTGGACAGGGGGCCCCAATCAGCCCCAGCATTTT	CAWTGGPNQPQHF
.	TRBV28	TRBD1	TRBJ1-4	TGTGCCAGCAGTTTAGGTGGGACAGGGATTCGAAAACTGTTTTTT	CASSLGGTGIRKLFF
.	TRBV30	TRBD2	TRBJ2-1	TGTGCCTGGAGTGTACTAGCCAGCGGGGGTTACAATGAGCAGTTCTTC	CAWSVLASGGYNEQFF
.	TRBV6-5	TRBD2	TRBJ2-7	TGTGCCAGCGCTCCCGTCTCAGCGGGGCCCTACGAGCAGTACTTC	CASAPVSAGPYEQYF
.	TRBV7-8	.	TRBJ2-7	TGTGCCAGCAGCTTAGTGGGGGCAGAGGACGAGCAGTACTTC	CASSLVGAEDEQYF
.	TRBV6-6	.	TRBJ2-7	TGTGCCAGCAGGGACCGGACTAACTACGAGCAGTACTTC	CASRDRTNYEQYF
.	TRBV5-1	TRBD1	TRBJ2-7	TGCGCCAGCAGCTCCTACCCGGGACAGGGAAAGGACGAGCAGTACTTC	CASSSYPGQGKDEQYF
.	TRBV9	TRBD2	TRBJ2-1	TGTGCCAGCAGCGACGGGCCAGCGGGGGCGTACAATGAGCAGTTCTTC	CASSDGPAGAYNEQFF
.	TRBV15	.	TRBJ1-5	TGTGCCACCAGCAGCGTTGGGACACCGAATCAGCCCCAGCATTTT	CATSSVGTPNQPQHF
.	TRBV5-6	TRBD1	TRBJ2-7	TGTGCCAGCAGCTACCCCGCCGGGACAGGGGTAGGGGAGCAGTACTTC	CASSYPAGTGVGEQYF
.	TRBV7-2	.	TRBJ1-1	TGTGCCAGCAGCTTAGTTACGGGTAACACTGAAGCTTTCTTT	CASSLVTGNTEAFF
once	TRBV6-5	.	TRBJ1-5	TGTGCCAGCCAGGTTAACCGCAATCAGCCCCAGCATTTT	CASQVNRNQPQHF
.	TRBV7-9	TRBD1	TRBJ1-1	TGTGCCAGCAGCCGGACAGGGGACGCTGAAGCTTTCTTT	CASSRTGDAEAFF
.	TRBV7-9	TRBD2	TRBJ2-3	TGTGCCAGCAGCTTAGTACCCAGCGGGGGGGCCACAGATACGCAGTATTTT	CASSLVPSGGATDTQYF
.	TRBV9	.	TRBJ2-7	TGTGCCAGCAGCGTAGGGCAGGGGACCACCTACGAGCAGTACTTC	CASSVGQGTTYEQYF
.	TRBV2	TRBD1	TRBJ1-1	TGTGCCAGCAGTGGACAGGGGGAGCAAGCTTTCTTT	CASSGQGEQAFF
.	TRBV4-1	TRBD2	TRBJ2-3	TGCGCCAGCAGCCAAGAACGGGGGGCAGATACGCAGTATTTT	CASSQERGADTQYF
.	TRBV27	TRBD1	TRBJ2-7	TGTGCCAGCAGTTTATATCAGGGACAGGGAGGCCACGAGCAGTACTTC	CASSLYQGQGGHEQYF
.	TRBV7-9	TRBD1	TRBJ1-1	TGTGCCAGCAGCCCTGGGACAGTTGAAGCTTTCTTT	CASSPGTVEAFF
.	TRBV2	.	TRBJ1-2	TGTGCCAGCAGCCTACAGGGTGGCTACACCTTC	CASSLQGGYTF
.	TRBV9	.	TRBJ2-3	TGTGCCAGCAGTGATCCTAGGTCGAGCACAGATACGCAGTATTTT	CASSDPRSSTDTQYF
once	TRBV4-2	.	TRBJ1-2	TGTGCCAGCAGCCAAGACCTGCGGGGGGCTTATGGCTACACCTTC	CASSQDLRGAYGYTF
.	TRBV30	TRBD1	TRBJ1-1	TGTGCCTGGAGCACCGGGACAGGGGGCTCAGCTTTCTTT	CAWSTGTGGSAFF
.	TRBV24-1	TRBD1	TRBJ2-5	TGTGCCACCAGTGATCACCTCACAGGGGGGTCGAAGACCCAGTACTTC	CATSDHLTGGSKTQYF
few	TRBV19	.	TRBJ2-7	TGTGCCAGTAGTATCCGGGACAAGGTCTACGAGCAGTACTTC	CASSIRDKVYEQYF
.	TRBV7-9	.	TRBJ1-5	TGTGCCAGCAGCCTAGTAGGAGACTCCGGCCAGCCCCAGCATTTT	CASSLVGDSGQPQHF
.	TRBV3-1/TRBV3-2	TRBD2	TRBJ2-3	TGTGCCAGCAGCCTTGGGACTAGCGGGGTGGCAGATACGCAGTATTTT	CASSLGTSGVADTQYF
few	TRBV3-1/TRBV3-2	.	TRBJ1-5	TGTGCCAGCAGCCAAGATGTCGCGGGATCGGGCAATCAGCCCCAGCATTTT	CASSQDVAGSGNQPQHF
few	TRBV7-9	TRBD2	TRBJ2-3	TGTGCCAGCAGCGCCCGACTAGCGGGGGGGCCCCGGCCAGATACGCAGTATTTT	CASSARLAGGPRPDTQYF
once	TRBV6-2/TRBV6-3	TRBD1	TRBJ1-5	TGTGCCAGCAGTTCCGGACAGGGGAGCCATCAGCCCCAGCATTTT	CASSSGQGSHQPQHF
once	TRBV5-1	.	TRBJ1-6	TGCGCCAGCAGAGAAGGACATTTTTTTAATTCACCCCTCCACTTT	CASREGHFFNSPLHF